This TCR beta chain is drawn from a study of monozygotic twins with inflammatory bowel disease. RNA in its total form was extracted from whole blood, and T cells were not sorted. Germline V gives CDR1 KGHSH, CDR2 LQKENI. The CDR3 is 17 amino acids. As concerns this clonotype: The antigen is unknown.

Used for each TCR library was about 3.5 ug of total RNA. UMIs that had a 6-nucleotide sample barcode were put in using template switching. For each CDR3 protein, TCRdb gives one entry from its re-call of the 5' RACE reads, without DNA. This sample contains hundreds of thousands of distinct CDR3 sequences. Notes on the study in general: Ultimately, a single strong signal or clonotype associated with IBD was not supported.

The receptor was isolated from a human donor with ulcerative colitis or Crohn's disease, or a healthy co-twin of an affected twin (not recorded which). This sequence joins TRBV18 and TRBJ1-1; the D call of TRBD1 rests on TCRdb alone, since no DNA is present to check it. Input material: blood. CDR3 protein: CASSHGTGGFTDTEAFF.